This T cell receptor beta chain was identified during a study of cytomegalovirus exposure and HLA in healthy donors. About the study: Findings of an earlier analysis included about 120 million unique TCR beta sequences from some 190 million T cells. Regarding the study as a whole: The authors excluded some V segments, including TRBV6-2 and TRBV6-3, as indistinguishable.

Regarding this clone: Its antigen is as yet unknown.

Trimming left V 1 base short and J 0 bases short, with 4 bases between. CDR1 SGHTA and CDR2 FQGTGA come from the germline V gene. CDR3 size: 14 residues. PCR primers comprised 60 Vbeta and 13 Jbeta primers. Assay used: immunoSEQ multiplex PCR; TCRdb lists only in-frame clones, some missing. The table has about 220,000 clones, approximately 70% seen once. The specimen sequenced was PBMCs. The J gene is TRBJ2-1, the V gene TRBV7-3, with D unresolved. This TCR was sampled from a woman under 40 in good health and CMV-seronegative. CDR3 loop: CASSLSSSYNEQFF. The CDR3 bases are TGTGCCAGCAGCTTAAGTAGCTCCTACAATGAGCAGTTCTTC.